The 32 T cell receptor beta chains listed next were all sequenced from one sample in a study of blood T cells in healthy people across ages. The second PCR ran about 6 to 12 cycles with a sample-barcoded 5' primer and J-beta primers. TCRdb redid the calling of the 5' RACE reads with MiXCR, one entry per CDR3 protein. The sample lists 700,000 to 950,000 distinct CDR3 sequences; about three fifths were seen once. The sequencing sample was made of blood. The receptors shown here come from a man aged 30 to 39 in good health.

This clonotype has just a few counts. The chain combines TRBV7-2 with TRBJ2-6; D is ambiguous. CDR3 length equals 16 residues. CDR1 and CDR2 (germline): SGHTA, FQGNSA. The V gene lost 1 base and the J gene lost 0 bases, with 7 bases spanning the gap. CDR3 protein: CASSLVLVSGANVLTF. The DNA of the CDR3 is TGTGCCAGCAGCTTAGTTCTCGTCTCTGGGGCCAACGTCCTGACTTTC.

The chain is built from TRBV12-3 or TRBV12-4 and TRBJ2-1, with 14 bases lining up with TRBD2. The CDR3 length is 14 residues. J was trimmed by 13 bases and V by 8 bases; bases with no gene match: 10. The CDR3 nucleotides read TGTGCCAGCCACACCGGGACTAGCGGGGGATTACAGTTCTTC. Amino acids: CASHTGTSGGLQFF.

The genes are TRBV10-3 and TRBJ1-2, with D tentatively TRBD1 (6 bases). Trimming pared 10 bases from V and 5 bases from J, leaving 23 bases between. This CDR3 region has 15 residues. Germline V gives CDR1 ENHRY, CDR2 SYGVKD. The CDR3 bases are TGTGCCAGCTCCGACCGAGGGACATTGGTTTATGGCTACACCTTC. Its protein is CASSDRGTLVYGYTF.

The CDR3 reads CASSATRGGDTQYF. As DNA, the CDR3 is TGTGCCAGCAGCGCGACTAGGGGAGGAGATACGCAGTATTTT. The rearrangement joins TRBV6-5 to TRBJ2-3, with D maybe TRBD2 (6 bases). CDR1 and CDR2 from the germline V gene are MNHEY and SVGAGI. CDR3 length equals 14 residues. V was shortened by 6 bases and J by 5 bases, with 15 bases between the two germline ends.

The J gene is TRBJ2-7, the V gene TRBV29-1; TRBD2 aligns across 9 bases. Germline V gives CDR1 SQVTM, CDR2 ANQGSEA. This CDR3 contains 14 residues. The ends lost 4 bases at V and 2 bases at J; junction bases unmatched: 6. The CDR3 protein is CSVVGGGAAYEQYF. The CDR3 nucleotides read TGCAGCGTTGTCGGCGGGGGGGCAGCCTACGAGCAGTACTTC.

Only one count was recorded for this clonotype. The V and J genes are TRBV18 and TRBJ2-3; possible D gene TRBD1, 6 bases. Trimming took off 0 bases at V and 4 bases at J, with 8 bases between the two ends. Germline CDR1 KGHSH, CDR2 LQKENI. There are 14 residues in the CDR3. CDR3 loop: CASSPPSGADTQYF. CDR3 coding DNA: TGTGCCAGCTCACCACCTTCAGGGGCAGATACGCAGTATTTT.

V usage is TRBV11-1 and J usage is TRBJ2-7, with TRBD1 matching over 7 bases. Germline values: CDR1 SGHAT, CDR2 FQDESV (reference sequence). Germline trimming cut 6 bases from V and 1 base from J; bases unmatched to any gene: 9. The CDR3 spans 15 residues. CDR3 DNA sequence: TGTGCCAGCAGTTTTACCGGGACAGTTTCCTACGAGCAGTACTTC. It specifies CASSFTGTVSYEQYF.

This clonotype appeared a few times. V usage is TRBV18 and J usage is TRBJ2-1; maybe TRBD2 (6 bases). The ends were cut back, 4 bases at V and 0 bases at J, with 16 bases in the middle. Germline loops: CDR1 KGHSH, CDR2 LQKENI. The CDR3 covers 17 residues. CDR3 protein: CASSLQRGRSSYNEQFF. The CDR3 DNA reads TGTGCCAGCTCACTACAACGGGGGAGGAGCTCCTACAATGAGCAGTTCTTC.

V is TRBV9 and J is TRBJ2-7; 7 nucleotides match TRBD2. V dropped 0 bases and J dropped 3; count of bases not matched to a gene: 6. The CDR3 length is 15 residues. The germline V gene has CDR1 SGDLS and CDR2 YYNGEE. The CDR3 protein is CASSVGGGSFYEQYF. The DNA for the CDR3 is TGTGCCAGCAGCGTAGGGGGGGGTAGTTTCTACGAGCAGTACTTC.

The rearrangement uses TRBV11-2 and TRBJ1-5; D is possibly TRBD1 (6 bases). The length of the CDR3 is 13 residues. V shed 3 bases and J shed 5 bases, with 8 bases lying between them. The germline V gene has CDR1 SGHAT and CDR2 FQNNGV. The CDR3 loop reads CASSLGHYQPQHF. CDR3 in DNA: TGTGCCAGCAGCTTGGGACATTATCAGCCCCAGCATTTT.

In its sample, this clonotype was seen a few times. The CDR3 coding sequence is TGCAGTGCTAGGGGGGACAGGGCCCAAGAGACCCAGTACTTC. This encodes CSARGDRAQETQYF. V is TRBV20-1 and J is TRBJ2-5; the match to TRBD1 covers 9 bases. Germline assignment: CDR1 DFQATT and CDR2 SNEGSKA (reference sequence). The trim removed 3 bases at V and 1 base at J, leaving 3 bases unmatched. The CDR3 runs to 14 residues.

This chain connects TRBV4-3 to TRBJ2-1; a weak D match, TRBD2 (6 bases). Looked up from germline, CDR1 is LGHNA and CDR2 is YSLEER. V was trimmed by 0 bases and J by 12 bases, leaving 21 bases between them. The CDR3 loop spans 16 amino acids. CDR3 protein: CASSQDTTPFRDLQFF. The CDR3 DNA sequence: TGCGCCAGCAGCCAAGATACCACCCCCTTCCGGGACTTGCAGTTCTTC.

The gene calls are TRBV15 and TRBJ2-7; unclear D gene. The CDR3 length is 15 residues. Germline values: CDR1 LNHNV, CDR2 YYDKDF (reference sequence). Trimming left V 0 bases short and J 2 bases short, with 11 bases between. The CDR3 sequence is CATSRDRSITYEQYF. DNA for the CDR3: TGTGCCACCAGCAGAGACAGGAGTATAACCTACGAGCAGTACTTC.

This clonotype was seen a few times. V and J are TRBV29-1 and TRBJ2-6; D is undetermined. Per the germline V gene, CDR1 is SQVTM and CDR2 is ANQGSEA. V was trimmed by 0 bases and J by 8 bases, leaving 11 bases between them. The CDR3 is 14 amino acids. The CDR3 DNA is TGCAGCGTTGAAGATCGAACCGCCACCAACGTCCTGACTTTC. As protein: CSVEDRTATNVLTF.

The J gene is TRBJ2-7, the V gene TRBV20-1, with D perhaps being TRBD1 or TRBD2 (5 bases each). The CDR3 length is 14 residues. Germline CDR1 and CDR2: DFQATT and SNEGSKA (reference sequence). Trimming cost V 6 bases and J 6 bases, with 21 bases left between them. DNA for the CDR3: TGCAGTGCCTGGACTGCCGGGACGGTTGGCGAGCAGTACTTC. This gives the protein CSAWTAGTVGEQYF.

The chain couples TRBV6-5 to TRBJ1-2; 8 nucleotides align to TRBD1. The V segment lost 6 bases and the J segment 8 bases; nucleotides outside the gene matches: 8. The CDR3 sequence is 13 residues long. Germline V gene sequence: CDR1 MNHEY, CDR2 SVGAGI. The CDR3 spells CASRSQGARGYTF. In DNA, the CDR3 is TGTGCCAGCAGGTCCCAGGGGGCGCGGGGCTACACCTTC.

The chain has TRBV5-1 and TRBJ2-5, with 13 bases matching TRBD2. Germline loops: CDR1 SGHRS, CDR2 YFSETQ. Losses at the gene ends were 7 bases for V and 5 bases for J; bases not matched to a gene: 8. This CDR3 has 15 amino acids. This CDR3 reads CASYGLAGVGETQYF. CDR3 nucleotide sequence: TGCGCCAGCTACGGACTAGCGGGGGTAGGGGAGACCCAGTACTTC. Drawing the rest from reference TRBV5-1 and TRBJ2-5, the complete variable domain is KAGVTQTPRYLIKTRGQQVTLSCSPISGHRSVSWYQQTPGQGLQFLFEYFSETQRNKGNFPGRFSGRQFSNSRSEMNVSTLELGDSALYLCASYGLAGVGETQYFGPGTRLLVL.

The chain couples TRBV5-1 to TRBJ2-7; the D gene is possibly TRBD1 (5 bases). The DNA end is more similar to TRBJ2-4, so the J call may be wrong. The CDR3 is 14 residues long. Looked up from germline, CDR1 is SGHRS and CDR2 is YFSETQ. This CDR3 is CASSGQGKGDIQYF. The CDR3 nucleotides are TGCGCCAGCAGCGGGCAGGGAAAGGGCGACATTCAGTACTTC.

This clonotype was counted between two and nine times. The gene calls are TRBV7-9 and TRBJ1-2; D may be TRBD1 (6 bases). Germline V gene sequence: CDR1 SEHNR, CDR2 FQNEAQ (reference sequence). The V end lost 5 bases, the J end lost 6 bases, and 10 bases lay between the germline ends. This CDR3 region has 12 residues. This CDR3 reads CASSEGVNGYTF. The CDR3 DNA is TGTGCCAGCAGCGAGGGGGTGAATGGCTACACCTTC.

The chain has TRBV5-1 and TRBJ2-3; D remains unclear. The germline V gene has CDR1 SGHRS and CDR2 YFSETQ. The length of the CDR3 is 15 residues. Trimming stripped 5 bases from V and 2 bases from J, with 15 bases between. The CDR3 sequence is CASSPMGPFTDTQYF. The DNA of the CDR3 is TGCGCCAGCAGTCCCATGGGCCCGTTCACAGATACGCAGTATTTT.

Details on this clonotype: One end of the junction varies from germline; a read error may be responsible. V is TRBV4-2 and J is TRBJ2-1, with 10 nucleotides matching TRBD2. The germline V gene has CDR1 LGHNA and CDR2 YNFKEQ. The CDR3 runs to 17 residues. CDR3 sequence (DNA): TGTGCCAGCAGCCAAGATTTTGGACTAGCGGACTACGATGAGCAGTTCTTC. Its translation: CASSQDFGLADYDEQFF.

The chain combines TRBV5-1 with TRBJ2-5; the match to TRBD2 covers 10 bases. V lost 7 bases, J lost 4 bases, and 10 bases stayed unmatched. This CDR3 is built from 15 residues. In germline, CDR1 is SGHRS, CDR2 YFSETQ. CDR3 sequence (DNA): TGCGCCAGCGCGCTGACTAGCGGGCCACGAGAGACCCAGTACTTC. Translation: CASALTSGPRETQYF.

This chain joins TRBV15 and TRBJ2-5; possible D gene TRBD2, 6 bases. Germline CDR1 and CDR2: LNHNV and YYDKDF (reference sequence). The V and J ends lost 5 bases and 0 bases respectively, with 10 bases between them. The CDR3 totals 14 residues. DNA for the CDR3: TGTGCCACCAGCCGGGGGAACGACCAAGAGACCCAGTACTTC. Residues: CATSRGNDQETQYF.

This clonotype has a single count. This chain links TRBV7-2 with TRBJ2-1; 7 bases fit TRBD2. Losses at the gene ends were 8 bases for V and 5 bases for J; bases not matched to a gene: 9. This CDR3 spans 14 amino acids. Germline CDR1 reads SGHTA; CDR2 reads FQGNSA. The CDR3 is CASLGGEANNEQFF. The CDR3 bases are TGTGCCAGCCTGGGGGGGGAAGCTAACAATGAGCAGTTCTTC.

This clonotype was observed a handful of times. The rearrangement joins TRBV5-5 to TRBJ2-7, with no clear D. The length of the CDR3 is 11 residues. V gave up 2 bases and J gave up 7 bases, with 7 bases separating them. Germline loops: CDR1 SGHKS, CDR2 YYEKEE (reference sequence). CDR3 residues: CASSFDREQYF. DNA of the CDR3: TGTGCCAGCAGCTTTGACCGGGAGCAGTACTTC.

V gene TRBV11-2 combines with J gene TRBJ1-1, with 7 bases matching TRBD1. CDR3 size: 14 residues. Per germline, CDR1 SGHAT and CDR2 FQNNGV. V lost 5 bases to trimming and J lost 5 bases; unmatched junction nucleotides: 8. The CDR3 is CASSVTGVGTEAFF. The CDR3 DNA follows: TGTGCCAGCAGCGTAACAGGGGTGGGTACTGAAGCTTTCTTT.

The chain employs TRBV12-3 or TRBV12-4 and TRBJ2-7, with a weak D call TRBD1 (6 bases). The CDR3 spans 15 residues. Trimming shortened V by 5 bases and J by 0 bases, and 14 bases separated the two germline ends. The CDR3 bases are TGTGCCAGCAGTCCCGGACAGCTACTCTCCTACGAGCAGTACTTC. Its protein is CASSPGQLLSYEQYF.

This clonotype was counted between two and nine times. CDR3 region: CASSYGRGATYEQYF. Here the CDR3 DNA reads TGTGCCAGCAGTTACGGGCGGGGGGCTACCTACGAGCAGTACTTC. The rearrangement joins TRBV12-3 or TRBV12-4 to TRBJ2-4; 8 nucleotides line up with TRBD2. The end of the DNA fits TRBJ2-7 better, so the J call may be wrong. This CDR3 has 15 residues.

J is TRBJ2-1 and V is TRBV11-2, with TRBD1 matching over 7 bases. CDR1 and CDR2 (germline): SGHAT, FQNNGV. The trim removed 5 bases at V and 2 bases at J, leaving 6 bases unmatched. The CDR3 consists of 15 residues. The CDR3 reads CASSGTASTYNEQFF. The CDR3 DNA reads as TGTGCCAGCAGCGGGACAGCCTCAACCTACAATGAGCAGTTCTTC.

This clonotype was picked up a small number of times. V and J are TRBV5-1 and TRBJ2-1, with 12 bases fitting TRBD2. V trimming: 4 bases; J trimming: 4 bases; junction bases outside the gene matches: 9. The CDR3 runs to 17 residues. The germline V gene encodes CDR1 SGHRS and CDR2 YFSETQ. CDR3 DNA sequence: TGCGCCAGCAGCCGGTTACAAGGGACTAGCGGGTACAATGAGCAGTTCTTC. It yields the protein CASSRLQGTSGYNEQFF.

This clonotype was observed once. The gene calls are TRBV6-1 and TRBJ2-3; possible D gene TRBD2, 6 bases. The V gene lost 5 bases and the J gene lost 0 bases, with 15 bases spanning the gap. Germline V gene sequence: CDR1 MNHNS, CDR2 SASEGT. The CDR3 loop spans 16 amino acids. The DNA for the CDR3 is TGTGCCAGCAGTCCAAGGCGCGGGATCAGCACAGATACGCAGTATTTT. Amino acid sequence: CASSPRRGISTDTQYF.

This rearrangement joins TRBV7-9 to TRBJ1-4; the D gene is possibly TRBD1 (6 bases). The germline gives CDR1 SEHNR, CDR2 FQNEAQ (reference sequence). The V gene lost 1 base and the J gene lost 4 bases, with 10 bases spanning the gap. This CDR3 contains 15 residues. The CDR3, as DNA: TGTGCCAGCAGCTTAGGAGGGGGGAGTAATGAAAAACTGTTTTTT. Its protein product is CASSLGGGSNEKLFF. Full variable domain (rest looked up from reference TRBV7-9 and TRBJ1-4): DTGVSQNPRHKITKRGQNVTFRCDPISEHNRLYWYRQTLGQGPEFLTYFQNEAQLEKSRLLSDRFSAERPKGSFSTLEIQRTEQGDSAMYLCASSLGGGSNEKLFFGSGTQLSVL.